This T cell receptor (beta chain) was documented in a study of cytomegalovirus exposure and HLA in healthy donors. Regarding the study as a whole: Rarity characterized most TCR sequences, yet some public TCRs appeared in many donors.

CDR3 length: 16 residues. V was clipped by 5 bases and J by 0 bases; unmatched bases: 7. Germline V gives CDR1 SGHNT, CDR2 YENEEA. A word on this clone: Its cognate antigen is unknown.

Profiled with immunoSEQ multiplex PCR; TCRdb holds only in-frame clones, not every one. The sample holds approximately 170,000 clones; roughly nine tenths are singletons and the top ten take roughly 3%. This clonotype originated in a woman between 18 and 29 years old in good health and CMV-seropositive. Sequences were obtained from PBMCs. The V call is TRBV11-3, the J call TRBJ1-1; TRBD1 agrees at 9 bases. The CDR3 loop is CASSPGTGNVNTEAFF. The CDR3 DNA follows: TGTGCCAGCAGCCCCGGGACAGGGAACGTGAACACTGAAGCTTTCTTT.